These T cell receptor beta chains were read from a single sample in a study of identical twins. One entry per CDR3 protein results from TCRdb running MiXCR on the 5' RACE reads. The table shows about 430,000 distinct CDR3 sequences, with under 20% occurring only once. The sequenced sample consisted of naive T cells sorted from blood. These receptors all come from a man aged 45-65 years in good health. CDR3s leave out the opening cysteine and the closing phenylalanine or tryptophan. A D gene is named only where the DNA matches it firmly.

v_call d_call cdr3_aa
TRBV5-6 . ASSLRKLLGELF
TRBV20-1 . SARDLDESPSTDTQY
TRBV4-3 . ASSQGPDVPGGEQY
TRBV6-1 . ASTLAGANNEQF
TRBV4-1 . ASSQGIRRLTGELF
TRBV6-2/TRBV6-3 TRBD1 ASSRGQGHEQF
TRBV20-1 TRBD2 SARSSAGGLIGELF
TRBV20-1 . SATGQTIYGYT
TRBV5-1 . ASSLVRVNTEAF
TRBV5-1 . ASSVLPGSSQDEQF
TRBV20-1 . SASHPGQLAAPYNEQF
TRBV11-2 . ASSWDLGNEQF
TRBV11-2 . ASSLIGGNTDTQY
TRBV6-2/TRBV6-3 . ASSYSFSPPVI
TRBV4-2 . ASSQVGAGRGDEQF
TRBV15 TRBD1 ATSSPGTGPEDTQY
TRBV11-2 . ASSLAPDAYEQY
TRBV29-1 . SVDSGGRDTQY
TRBV10-3 . AISGSAGGPSGANVLT
TRBV5-1 TRBD1 ASSPDRPHEQY
TRBV27 TRBD2 ASSPLRPGLAGGEQY
TRBV24-1 . ATSGDGQTQY
TRBV2 . ASSSSGEPPGRY
TRBV7-3 . ASSPIISSGEQF
TRBV5-1 . ASRLRAEETQY
TRBV20-1 TRBD1 SARQGNLRYNEQF
TRBV24-1 . ATSDLAYEQY
TRBV19 TRBD1 ASSRTGAYYEQY
TRBV18 . ASSTGLRGLDEQF
TRBV6-2/TRBV6-3 TRBD1 ASSGTASTDTQY
TRBV20-1 . SAKGPMSSYEQY
TRBV6-1 . ASSEIFTNEKLF
TRBV7-3 . ASSSVGTGELF
TRBV29-1 . SVLPGASAQY
TRBV28 . ASSPGPLTNEKLF
TRBV29-1 . SVRGDSNQPQH